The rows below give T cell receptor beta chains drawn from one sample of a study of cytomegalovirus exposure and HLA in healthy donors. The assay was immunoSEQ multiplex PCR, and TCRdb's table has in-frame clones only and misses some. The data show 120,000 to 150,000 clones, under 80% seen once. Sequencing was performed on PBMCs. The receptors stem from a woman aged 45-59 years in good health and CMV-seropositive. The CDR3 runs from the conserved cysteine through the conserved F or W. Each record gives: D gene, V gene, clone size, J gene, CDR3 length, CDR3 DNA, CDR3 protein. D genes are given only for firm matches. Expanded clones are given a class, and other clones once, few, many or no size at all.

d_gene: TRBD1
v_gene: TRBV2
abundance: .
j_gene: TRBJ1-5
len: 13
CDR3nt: TGTGCCAGCACTGGACAGGGAGACGAGCCCCAGCATTTT
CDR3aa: CASTGQGDEPQHF

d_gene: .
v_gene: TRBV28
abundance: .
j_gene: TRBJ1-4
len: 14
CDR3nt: TGTGCCAGCAGTCTGGGGGGGGTTAGCGGAAAACTGTTTTTT
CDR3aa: CASSLGGVSGKLFF

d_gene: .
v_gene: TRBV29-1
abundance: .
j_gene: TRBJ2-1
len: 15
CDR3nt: TGCAGCGTGGTGCTGGGACTGCTGTTTAACAATGAGCAGTTCTTC
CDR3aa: CSVVLGLLFNNEQFF

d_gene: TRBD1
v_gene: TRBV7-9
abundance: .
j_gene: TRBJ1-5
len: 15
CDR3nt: TGTGCCAGCAGCTTAGGTGTGGGGACAGTTTTTCCCCAGCATTTT
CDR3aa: CASSLGVGTVFPQHF

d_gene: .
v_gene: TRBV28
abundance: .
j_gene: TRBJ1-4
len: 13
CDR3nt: TGTGCCAGCTTCGGGGGGGTACGGGAAAAACTGTTTTTT
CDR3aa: CASFGGVREKLFF

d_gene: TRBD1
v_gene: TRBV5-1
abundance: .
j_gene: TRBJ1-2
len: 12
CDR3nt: TGCGCCAGCAGCCGGGACAGGGGCCCCCAAACCTTC
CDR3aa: CASSRDRGPQTF

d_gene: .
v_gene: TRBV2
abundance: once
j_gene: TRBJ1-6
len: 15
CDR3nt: TGTGCCAGCAGTCAAACGGGGAACTATAATTCACCCCTCCACTTT
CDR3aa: CASSQTGNYNSPLHF

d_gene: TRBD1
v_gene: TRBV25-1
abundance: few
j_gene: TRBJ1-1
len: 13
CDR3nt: TGTGCCACCACCGACAGGGGGAGGGCTGAAGCTTTCTTT
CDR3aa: CATTDRGRAEAFF

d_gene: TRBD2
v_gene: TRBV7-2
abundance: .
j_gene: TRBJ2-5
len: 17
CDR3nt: TGTGCCAGCAACCCCGGGTTAACAGCGGGGGGGGGAGAGACCCAGTACTTC
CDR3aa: CASNPGLTAGGGETQYF

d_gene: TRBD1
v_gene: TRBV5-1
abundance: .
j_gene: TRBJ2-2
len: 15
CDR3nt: TGCGCCAGCAGCCCGGGGACAGCATCCGCCGGGGAGCTGTTTTTT
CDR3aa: CASSPGTASAGELFF

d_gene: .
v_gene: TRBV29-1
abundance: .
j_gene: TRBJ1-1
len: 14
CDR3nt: TGCAGCGTTGAAAAGAACATCATGAACACTGAAGCTTTCTTT
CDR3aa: CSVEKNIMNTEAFF

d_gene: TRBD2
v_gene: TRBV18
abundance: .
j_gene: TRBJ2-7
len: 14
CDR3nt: TGTGCCAGCTCACCGGGACTAGCGGGGAACGAGCAGTACTTC
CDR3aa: CASSPGLAGNEQYF

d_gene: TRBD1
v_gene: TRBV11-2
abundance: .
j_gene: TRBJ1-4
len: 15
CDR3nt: TGTGCCAGCAGCTTTTTACAGGGGTTTAATGAAAAACTGTTTTTT
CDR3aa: CASSFLQGFNEKLFF

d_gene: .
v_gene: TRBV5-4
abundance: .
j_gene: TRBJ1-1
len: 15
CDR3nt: TGTGCCAGCAGCTTGGTTGGGGGCCTGAACACTGAAGCTTTCTTT
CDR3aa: CASSLVGGLNTEAFF

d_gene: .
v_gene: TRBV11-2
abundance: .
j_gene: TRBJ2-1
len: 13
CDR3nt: TGTGCCAGCAGCTTTCCAGGGGCCATTGAGCAGTTCTTC
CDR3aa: CASSFPGAIEQFF